This TCR beta chain was observed in a study of Graves' ophthalmopathy and Graves' hyperthyroidism. For the study at large: Peripheral blood was gathered at first diagnosis, ahead of any treatment whatsoever.

All donors with ophthalmopathy were recorded as having moderate-to-severe activity, CAS ≥3, NOSPECS ≥4 and a duration under 3 months. Germline CDR1 reads MGHRA; CDR2 reads YSYEKL. With 0 bases removed from V and 5 bases from J, the gap between germline ends came to 13 bases. The CDR3 is 15 residues long. RNA transcripts yielded amplified TCR beta CDR3 regions. Investigators did first-round RT-PCR with HTBI primers, then second-round multiplex PCR. TCRdb used MiXCR to reprocess the multiplex PCR reads, holding one entry per CDR3 protein. The table lists about 220,000 distinct CDR3 sequences, about 22% of them singletons. Findings of the study overall: Using 13 signatures, a model distinguished ophthalmopathy from stable hyperthyroidism, reaching about 90% sensitivity and 81.08% specificity.

This clonotype was seen ten or more times. Its antigen is undetermined. Sequencing was carried out using peripheral blood. The genes are TRBV4-1 and TRBJ1-1; D is possibly TRBD1 (5 bases). The receptor's source is a woman in her forties or fifties with Graves' ophthalmopathy. The CDR3 DNA follows: TGCGCCAGCAGCCAAGATGATCTGGGGGTTACTGAAGCTTTCTTT. It codes for CASSQDDLGVTEAFF.